This T cell receptor beta chain appears in the sequencing data of a study of T cell repertoires in cytomegalovirus infection. Whole-study context: Researchers turned to recently identified HLA-C-restricted CMV epitopes as well as well-studied HLA-B-restricted ones.

Germline CDR1 reads SEHNR; CDR2 reads FQNEAQ (reference sequence). This CDR3 is built from 13 residues. TCRdb called the reads again in MiXCR, with one record for every CDR3 protein. The sample consists of some 900,000 distinct CDR3 sequences, approximately 29% of them appearing once. Comments on this clonotype: Its cognate antigen is unknown. A much larger clone sits a single nucleotide away, making a read error possible.

Sequences were derived from cultured CD8+ T cells from PBMCs, sampled from culture after CMV antigen stimulation. The TCR was taken from a human donor in good health (CMV status not recorded). Some clones in this sample may be carry-over from other donors' samples. The J gene is TRBJ1-4, the V gene TRBV7-9, with D tentatively TRBD1 (5 bases). Here the CDR3 reads CANSGTLYEKLFF. CDR3 nucleotides: TGTGCCAACAGCGGGACGTTGTATGAAAAACTGTTTTTT.